A selection of T cell receptor beta chains follows, all from one sample in a study of blood T cell repertoires in COVID-19. Only in-frame clones appear in the TCRdb table, and some are missing; sequencing was by immunoSEQ multiplex PCR. This table has 250,000 or so clones, 70% to 90% appearing once. The sample consisted of peripheral blood. Every receptor here comes from a man aged 25-45 years with active or convalescent COVID-19. CDR3s include the opening cysteine and the closing phenylalanine or tryptophan. Clone sizes are given selectively: once, few, many, or a class where the clone is expanded.

CDR3: CASSYSSQGSNQPQHF
V: TRBV5-6
size: -
J: TRBJ1-5

CDR3: CASRGTTNEKLFF
V: TRBV5-1
size: -
J: TRBJ1-4

CDR3: CACYRGRIGNTIYF
V: TRBV30
size: few
J: TRBJ1-3

CDR3: CASSVPSGGQYF
V: TRBV2
size: few
J: TRBJ2-3

CDR3: CASSSGPGQGDEQYF
V: TRBV5-1
size: -
J: TRBJ2-7

CDR3: CASSKPGFGYTF
V: TRBV19
size: -
J: TRBJ1-2

CDR3: CASRRVAGGEKLFF
V: TRBV6-4
size: once
J: TRBJ1-4

CDR3: CASRRTGYGDSPLHF
V: TRBV5-1
size: -
J: TRBJ1-6

CDR3: CASSQGARYEQYF
V: TRBV19
size: -
J: TRBJ2-7

CDR3: CASSFTWQNNSPLHF
V: TRBV11-3
size: -
J: TRBJ1-6

CDR3: CASSLDWTGGDTEAFF
V: TRBV5-4
size: -
J: TRBJ1-1

CDR3: CATSAEQGINEKLFF
V: TRBV15
size: -
J: TRBJ1-4

CDR3: CASSLDRYSPLHF
V: TRBV11-2
size: -
J: TRBJ1-6

CDR3: CASSLSRETEAFF
V: TRBV7-2
size: -
J: TRBJ1-1

CDR3: CASSRLQGFYEQYF
V: TRBV6-5
size: once
J: TRBJ2-7

CDR3: CSASSRVGTYEQYF
V: TRBV20-1
size: -
J: TRBJ2-7

CDR3: CAIEVSGEQFF
V: TRBV10-3
size: -
J: TRBJ2-1

CDR3: CASSPEGYEQYF
V: TRBV18
size: -
J: TRBJ2-7

CDR3: CASTGSMGYNEAFF
V: TRBV21-1
size: -
J: TRBJ1-1

CDR3: CASSFRTGSAFF
V: TRBV5-6
size: -
J: TRBJ1-1

CDR3: CASSSTQDEKLFF
V: TRBV7-9
size: -
J: TRBJ1-4

CDR3: CASSNGEGPLHF
V: TRBV21-1
size: -
J: TRBJ1-6

CDR3: CATTPPGDGNEQFF
V: TRBV19
size: -
J: TRBJ2-1

CDR3: CASTVRSNTEAFF
V: TRBV19
size: -
J: TRBJ1-1

CDR3: CASSMGRDYEQFF
V: TRBV19
size: -
J: TRBJ2-1

CDR3: CASSQSGGIYNEQFF
V: TRBV3-1/TRBV3-2
size: -
J: TRBJ2-1

CDR3: CASSGPRGGEQFF
V: TRBV18
size: once
J: TRBJ2-1

CDR3: CASMGRNTEAFF
V: TRBV21-1
size: -
J: TRBJ1-1

CDR3: CASSVAERLAGGQETQYF
V: TRBV9
size: -
J: TRBJ2-5

CDR3: CASSSPGGGEQFF
V: TRBV7-9
size: once
J: TRBJ2-1

CDR3: CASSLAPGNEQFF
V: TRBV11-2
size: -
J: TRBJ2-1

CDR3: CASSDLSFF
V: TRBV7-3
size: -
J: TRBJ2-1